A single sample gave rise to the 21 T cell receptor beta chains below, sequenced in a study of beta chain features in type 1 diabetes (dated by TCRdb to the late 2010s). On the study overall, not on this receptor specifically: In all four CD4+ subsets, TCRB CDR3 length was moderately but significantly shorter in type 1 diabetes patients.

The antigens these receptors bind are not known. Library creation used the immunoSEQ multiplex PCR assay. The entire isolated RNA was reverse transcribed using the High Capacity cDNA Reverse Transcription Kit, and thus expressed TCRB transcripts were sequenced. Here the immuneACCESS table is served through TCRdb, limited to in-frame sequences with V and J called. Missing clones are a known gap in these copies; in checked studies unresolved V genes cover under half, and the rest lacks a known reason. Recorded for this sample are hundreds of thousands of clones; approximately 10% of them occurred a single time. The ten biggest clones cover more than 0.015% of the sample. Sequencing input: naive CD4+ T cells from blood. The cell subset or site label, read with the paper, signifies: true naive CD4+ T cells. The receptor set was obtained from a man aged 25 to 45 with type 1 diabetes.

This chain connects TRBV7-2 to TRBJ1-4, with 9 bases identical to TRBD1. Germline CDR1 is SGHTA and CDR2 is FQGNSA. There are 15 residues in the CDR3. The trim removed 4 bases at V and 8 bases at J, leaving 8 bases unmatched. CDR3 coding DNA: TGTGCCAGCAGCTCCTACAGGGGGCAAGAAGAAAAACTGTTTTTT. Protein sequence: CASSSYRGQEEKLFF.

This clone was counted a few times. V is TRBV4-1 and J is TRBJ2-6; a weak D match, TRBD1 (7 bases). Trimming shortened V by 2 bases and J by 4 bases, and 12 bases separated the two germline ends. In germline, CDR1 is MGHRA, CDR2 YSYEKL. The CDR3 spans 16 residues. The CDR3 is CASSQFRGAGANVLTF. CDR3 sequence (DNA): TGCGCCAGCAGCCAATTCAGGGGGGCCGGGGCCAACGTCCTGACTTTC.

The CDR3 nucleotides are TGTGCCAGCAGTGAATCTGTCAGATCGACTGAAGCTTTCTTT. Protein: CASSESVRSTEAFF. The chain carries TRBV6-1 and TRBJ1-1; the D is unclear. CDR3 length: 14 amino acids. Trimming took off 2 bases at V and 5 bases at J, with 12 bases between the two ends. Germline values: CDR1 MNHNS, CDR2 SASEGT.

This clone appeared once. This chain joins TRBV4-2 and TRBJ1-4; no reliable D call. The V end was cut by 0 bases, the J end by 8 bases, with 16 bases between. CDR3 length: 16 amino acids. Germline V lookup: CDR1 LGHNA, CDR2 YNFKEQ. DNA of the CDR3: TGTGCCAGCAGCCAAGATACGGGCCTAGCCGGGGAAAAACTGTTTTTT. This translates into CASSQDTGLAGEKLFF.

This clone was picked up a small number of times. The V call is TRBV7-3, the J call TRBJ1-1, with D unclear. V dropped 5 bases and J dropped 2 bases, with 9 bases sitting between them. The germline V gene encodes CDR1 SGHTA and CDR2 FQGTGA. This CDR3 contains 13 residues. As DNA, the CDR3 is TGTGCCAGCAGCCCCGGTGCAAACACTGAAGCTTTCTTT. Residues: CASSPGANTEAFF. The full variable domain, its missing parts supplied by reference TRBV7-3 and TRBJ1-1, is GAGVSQTPSNKVTEKGKYVELRCDPISGHTALYWYRQSLGQGPEFLIYFQGTGAADDSGLPNDRFFAVRPEGSVSTLKIQRTERGDSAVYLCASSPGANTEAFFGQGTRLTVV.

This clone has just a few counts. The chain uses TRBV5-1 and TRBJ2-7; TRBD1 might be the D (5 bases). Deletions cut 3 bases from V and 4 bases from J, with 17 bases between. The germline V gene encodes CDR1 SGHRS and CDR2 YFSETQ. The CDR3 has 15 residues. The CDR3 protein is CASSSTTDSLYEQYF. DNA for the CDR3: TGCGCCAGCAGCTCCACAACCGACAGTTTGTACGAGCAGTACTTC.

In this sample, this clone turned up a few times. The chain recombines TRBV15 with TRBJ2-1, with 9 bases identical to TRBD2. This CDR3 region has 15 residues. The V gene end was trimmed by 8 bases and the J gene end by 12 bases; junction bases not matched to a gene: 17. Germline assignment: CDR1 LNHNV and CDR2 YYDKDF (reference sequence). CDR3 nucleotide sequence: TGTGCCACCGCCCTTACAAAGACTAGCGGTGGGGGGCAGTTCTTC. It translates to CATALTKTSGGGQFF.

This chain uses TRBV19 with TRBJ2-1; TRBD1 aligns across 7 bases. This CDR3 spans 14 amino acids. V was clipped by 5 bases and J by 3 bases; unmatched bases: 4. The germline V gene has CDR1 LNHDA and CDR2 SQIVND (reference sequence). The DNA for the CDR3 is TGTGCCAGTAGTTGGGACAGTCACTACAATGAGCAGTTCTTC. Translation gives CASSWDSHYNEQFF. Supplemented by reference TRBV19 and TRBJ2-1, the full variable domain reads DGGITQSPKYLFRKEGQNVTLSCEQNLNHDAMYWYRQDPGQGLRLIYYSQIVNDFQKGDIAEGYSVSREKKESFPLTVTSAQKNPTAFYLCASSWDSHYNEQFFGPGTRLTVL.

The chain employs TRBV2 and TRBJ2-3; tentative D call: TRBD2 (6 bases). Trimming shortened V by 6 bases and J by 2 bases, and 18 bases separated the two germline ends. The CDR3 covers 16 residues. Germline assignment: CDR1 SNHLY and CDR2 FYNNEI. The CDR3 reads CASSVTRGGFTDTQYF. As DNA, the CDR3 is TGTGCCAGCAGCGTGACCCGGGGAGGTTTCACAGATACGCAGTATTTT.

V usage is TRBV29-1 and J usage is TRBJ2-5, with D possibly being TRBD1 (6 bases). V lost 3 bases, J lost 1 base, and 9 bases lay in between. The CDR3 extends over 13 amino acids. Germline-derived CDR1 and CDR2 are SQVTM and ANQGSEA. CDR3 amino acids: CSVDQGSQETQYF. DNA for the CDR3: TGCAGCGTTGACCAGGGGAGCCAAGAGACCCAGTACTTC.

This rearrangement joins TRBV29-1 to TRBJ2-7; 7 bases agree with TRBD2. This CDR3 is built from 12 residues. V lost 6 bases and J lost 3; bases outside the gene matches: 5. Germline V lookup: CDR1 SQVTM, CDR2 ANQGSEA. The CDR3 spells CSVERGDYEQYF. CDR3 DNA sequence: TGCAGCGTAGAGCGGGGAGACTACGAGCAGTACTTC.

V is TRBV19 and J is TRBJ2-3; 12 positions match TRBD2. The germline gives CDR1 LNHDA, CDR2 SQIVND (reference sequence). This CDR3 has 18 amino acids. Germline trimming cut 6 bases from V and 2 bases from J; bases unmatched to any gene: 12. The CDR3 bases are TGTGCCAGTAGGCTGCTAGCGGGGGGGCAGGGGCCCACAGATACGCAGTATTTT. It codes for CASRLLAGGQGPTDTQYF.

For the CDR3, the DNA is TGTGCCAGCAGTCTCACTGCGGACACTGAAGCTTTCTTT. This codes for CASSLTADTEAFF. The J gene is TRBJ1-1, the V gene TRBV6-5, with no clear D. V was clipped by 5 bases and J by 3 bases, with 10 bases between them. The CDR3 totals 13 residues. Germline lookup yields CDR1 MNHEY and CDR2 SVGAGI.

The rearrangement links TRBV13 to TRBJ2-7; possibly TRBD2 for D (6 bases). Germline V lookup: CDR1 PRHDT, CDR2 FYEKMQ (reference sequence). V was cut by 0 bases and J by 8 bases, with 11 bases left in between. The CDR3 is 13 amino acids. The DNA of the CDR3 is TGTGCCAGCAGCTTAGGCGACGCGGGGCAGCAGTACTTC. Its translation is CASSLGDAGQQYF.

The rearrangement uses TRBV28 and TRBJ1-3, with D unresolved. Per germline, CDR1 MDHEN and CDR2 SYDVKM. V shed 5 bases and J shed 3 bases, with 11 bases lying between them. This CDR3 spans 14 amino acids. The CDR3 region is CASSEPGSGNTIYF. DNA for the CDR3: TGTGCCAGCAGTGAGCCGGGTAGTGGAAACACCATATATTTT.

This clone was detected only a few times. The chain joins TRBV18 to TRBJ2-6; unclear D gene. The CDR3 runs 13 residues. Germline V gene lookup returns CDR1 KGHSH and CDR2 LQKENI. V lost 6 bases and J 0 bases, leaving 3 bases between the germline ends. CDR3 bases: TGTGCCAGCTCCCTCTCTGGGGCCAACGTCCTGACTTTC. Translation gives CASSLSGANVLTF.

The J gene is TRBJ1-2, the V gene TRBV7-2, with D hard to call. The CDR3 has 13 amino acids. Germline V CDR1 and CDR2: SGHTA, FQGNSA. Trimming cost V 1 base and J 8 bases, with 11 bases left between them. In DNA form, the CDR3 reads TGTGCCAGCAGCTTAGATGTGCCGGTCGGCTACACCTTC. Translating it yields CASSLDVPVGYTF.

The chain has TRBV2 and TRBJ2-7, with D hard to call. The germline V and J ends were trimmed by 3 bases and 2 bases, with 8 bases remaining between them. CDR1 is SNHLY, CDR2 FYNNEI, per germline. This CDR3 spans 13 amino acids. CDR3 nucleotides: TGTGCCAGCAGTGAGTGGCAGGCCTACGAGCAGTACTTC. As protein: CASSEWQAYEQYF.

V is TRBV30 and J is TRBJ2-7; TRBD1 matches 9 bases. With 1 base clipped from V and 2 bases from J, the junction kept 3 bases outside the gene matches. The CDR3 has 14 amino acids. Germline V gene lookup returns CDR1 GTSNPN and CDR2 SVGIG (reference sequence). In nucleotides, the CDR3 is TGTGCCTGGAGTGGAGGACAGGGGACCTACGAGCAGTACTTC. It encodes CAWSGGQGTYEQYF.

The J gene is TRBJ1-6, the V gene TRBV25-1; 9 bases align to TRBD1. Germline assignment: CDR1 MGHDK and CDR2 SYGVNS. Unmatched junction bases numbered 7, after V lost 8 bases and J lost 8 bases. This CDR3 is built from 14 residues. As DNA, the CDR3 is TGTGCCAGCCGGAGGGGACAGGGTGATTCACCCCTCCACTTT. It is translated as CASRRGQGDSPLHF.

This clone was recorded a few times. The V gene is TRBV7-9, the J gene TRBJ1-1, with TRBD1 identical over 7 bases. The V gene's germline CDR1 is SEHNR and CDR2 FQNEAQ (reference sequence). After removal of 1 base from V and 3 bases from J, the junction contained 2 bases not matched to a gene. The CDR3 is made up of 14 amino acids. CDR3: CASSLETGYTEAFF. The CDR3 DNA is TGTGCCAGCAGCTTAGAGACAGGGTACACTGAAGCTTTCTTT.